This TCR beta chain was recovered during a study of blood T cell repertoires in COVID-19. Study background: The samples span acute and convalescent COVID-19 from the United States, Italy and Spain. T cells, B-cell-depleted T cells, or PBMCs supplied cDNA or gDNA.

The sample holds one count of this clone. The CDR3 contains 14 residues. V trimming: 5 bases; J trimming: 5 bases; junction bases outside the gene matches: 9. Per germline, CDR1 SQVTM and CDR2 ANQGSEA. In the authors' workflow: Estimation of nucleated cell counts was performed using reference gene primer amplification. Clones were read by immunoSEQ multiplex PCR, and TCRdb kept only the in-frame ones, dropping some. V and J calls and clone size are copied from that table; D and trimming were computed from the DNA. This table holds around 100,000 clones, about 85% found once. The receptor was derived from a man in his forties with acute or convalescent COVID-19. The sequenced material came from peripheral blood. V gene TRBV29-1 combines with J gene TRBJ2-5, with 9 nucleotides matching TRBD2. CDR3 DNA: TGCAGCGTTTTGCGGGGGGGCCCACCCGAGACCCAGTACTTC. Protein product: CSVLRGGPPETQYF.